The 2 T cell receptor beta chains in this list originate from one sample, sequenced in a study of cytomegalovirus exposure and HLA in healthy donors. PCR involved 60 Vbeta and 13 Jbeta primers. The data were produced by immunoSEQ multiplex PCR, yet TCRdb's version contains in-frame clones alone and is incomplete. This sample's table reports under 200,000 clones. The specimen sequenced was PBMCs. These receptors were taken from a man between 25 and 39 years old in good health and CMV-seronegative.

This chain joins TRBV5-5 and TRBJ1-1; D gene unclear. The CDR3 has 13 residues. Per the germline V gene, CDR1 is SGHKS and CDR2 is YYEKEE (reference sequence). V lost 3 bases to trimming and J lost 1 base, with 7 bases between them. CDR3: CASSSFGNTEAFF. CDR3 DNA: TGTGCCAGCAGCTCCTTCGGGAACACTGAAGCTTTCTTT.

The rearrangement links TRBV30 to TRBJ1-3; D is unclear. Per the germline V gene, CDR1 is GTSNPN and CDR2 is SVGIG (reference sequence). The V end lost 8 bases, the J end lost 5 bases, and 7 bases lay between the germline ends. The CDR3 totals 10 residues. The CDR3 DNA reads as TGTGCCCTCTTTCGAAACACCATATATTTT. Its translation: CALFRNTIYF.